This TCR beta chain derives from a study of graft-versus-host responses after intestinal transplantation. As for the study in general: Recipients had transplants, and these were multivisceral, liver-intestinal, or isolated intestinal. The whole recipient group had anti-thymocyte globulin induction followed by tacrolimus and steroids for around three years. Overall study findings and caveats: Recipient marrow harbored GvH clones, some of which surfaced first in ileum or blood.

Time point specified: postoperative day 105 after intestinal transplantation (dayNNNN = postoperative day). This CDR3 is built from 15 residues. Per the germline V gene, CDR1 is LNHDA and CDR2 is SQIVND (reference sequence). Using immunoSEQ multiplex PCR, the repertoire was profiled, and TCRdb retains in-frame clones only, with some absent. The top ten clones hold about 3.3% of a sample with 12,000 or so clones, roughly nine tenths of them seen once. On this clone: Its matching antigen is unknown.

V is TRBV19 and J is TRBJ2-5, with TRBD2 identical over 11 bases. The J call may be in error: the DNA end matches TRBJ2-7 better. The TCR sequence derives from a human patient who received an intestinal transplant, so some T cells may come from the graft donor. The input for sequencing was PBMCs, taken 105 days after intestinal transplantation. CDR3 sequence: CASREVAGGTYEQYF. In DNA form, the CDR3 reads TGTGCCAGTAGAGAGGTAGCGGGAGGGACCTACGAGCAGTACTTC.